This TCR beta chain was identified in a study of control samples from healthy donors and cancer patients. V was pared by 6 bases and J by 6 bases, with 14 bases between. This CDR3 is built from 14 residues. The germline CDR1 and CDR2 sequences are MNHEY and SVGAGI. The data were produced by immunoSEQ multiplex PCR, yet TCRdb's version contains in-frame clones alone and is incomplete. The data contain about 80,000 clones, roughly 91% of them singletons. This rearrangement joins TRBV6-5 to TRBJ2-2; D is uncertain. Sequencing used blood. This receptor was taken from a man between 50 and 59 years old in good health. CDR3 protein: CASRRDSQAGELFF. DNA for the CDR3: TGTGCCAGCAGACGAGACTCGCAAGCCGGGGAGCTGTTTTTT.